This T cell receptor (beta chain) was captured by sequencing in a study of OX40 agonist ivuxolimab in advanced cancers. Study-wide context: Hepatocellular carcinoma, melanoma, renal cell or head and neck cancer was diagnosed in the dose-escalation patients. Among those treated, three patients had partial responses, one with hepatocellular carcinoma and two with cutaneous melanoma.

This clone was observed once. The antigen is undetermined. Autoimmune disease history or systemic immunosuppression meant exclusion. Study results and caveats: Both CD4+ and CD8+ T cell populations in blood had undergone clonal expansion by week 6 at 0.1 to 3.0 mg/kg.

Germline V gene lookup returns CDR1 SNHLY and CDR2 FYNNEI. This CDR3 has 14 residues. Trimming removed 4 bases from V and 6 bases from J; junction bases left unmatched: 4. The protocol was immunoSEQ multiplex PCR, while the TCRdb copy is restricted to in-frame clones and leaves out a portion. The repertoire holds fewer than 100,000 clones, around 80% seen once, with over 0.4% in the top ten. The sequence was collected from an adult with an advanced solid tumor such as melanoma, head and neck, liver or kidney cancer. The sample here was CD4+ or CD8+ T cells sorted from blood, taken in a trial of the OX40 agonist ivuxolimab. The J gene is TRBJ2-2, the V gene TRBV2; 8 bases match TRBD1. The CDR3 reads CASSGQGAPGELFF. In nucleotides, the CDR3 is TGTGCCAGCAGTGGCCAGGGGGCCCCCGGGGAGCTGTTTTTT.